These 17 T cell receptor beta chains were sequenced from one sample in a study of OX40 agonist ivuxolimab in advanced cancers. Receptor libraries were prepared by the immunoSEQ multiplex PCR assay. TCRdb took over this immuneACCESS table, retaining in-frame rearrangements with V and J assigned. Such tables are incomplete; in checked studies, under half of the missing clones stem from an unresolved V gene, and the remainder is unexplained. Within this sample are about 30,000 clones, with 84% of them counted one time only. 22% of the sample rests with the top ten. This specimen was CD4+ or CD8+ T cells sorted from blood, taken in a trial of the OX40 agonist ivuxolimab. These receptors originate from an adult with an advanced solid tumor such as melanoma, head and neck, liver or kidney cancer.

The chain joins TRBV27 to TRBJ1-4, with D perhaps matching TRBD1 (5 bases). Trimming removed 0 bases at V and 8 bases at J, with 10 bases between. Germline loops: CDR1 MNHEY, CDR2 SMNVEV (reference sequence). This CDR3 has 14 residues. CDR3 nucleotides: TGTGCCAGCAGTTTATCAGGGGTGAGGGAAAAACTGTTTTTT. This gives the protein CASSLSGVREKLFF. Supplemented by reference TRBV27 and TRBJ1-4, the full variable domain reads EAQVTQNPRYLITVTGKKLTVTCSQNMNHEYMSWYRQDPGLGLRQIYYSMNVEVTDKGDVPEGYKVSRKEKRNFPLILESPSPNQTSLYFCASSLSGVREKLFFGSGTQLSVL.

The chain links TRBV19 to TRBJ1-5; tentatively, D is TRBD1 (5 bases). Germline V gene lookup returns CDR1 LNHDA and CDR2 SQIVND (reference sequence). CDR3 size: 12 residues. Trimming pared 11 bases from V and 3 bases from J, leaving 11 bases between. The CDR3 bases are TGTGCCTCGGGACCCTTCAATCAGCCCCAGCATTTT. It translates to CASGPFNQPQHF.

This sequence joins TRBV7-9 and TRBJ2-5, with TRBD2 identical over 11 bases. The CDR3 totals 14 residues. Germline lookup yields CDR1 SEHNR and CDR2 FQNEAQ (reference sequence). Trimming took 4 bases from V and 4 from J; bases not matched to a gene: 2. CDR3 loop: CASSSSGRIETQYF. CDR3 DNA sequence: TGTGCCAGCAGCTCTAGCGGGAGGATAGAGACCCAGTACTTC.

The rearrangement links TRBV7-9 to TRBJ2-7, with 8 bases identical to TRBD1. This CDR3 region has 14 residues. Germline V gene data show CDR1 as SEHNR and CDR2 as FQNEAQ (reference sequence). V lost 1 base and J lost 2; bases outside the gene matches: 1. The CDR3 DNA sequence: TGTGCCAGCAGCTTAGTACAGGGGGCCTACGAGCAGTACTTC. This codes for CASSLVQGAYEQYF.

The rearrangement uses TRBV9 and TRBJ2-2; D possibly corresponds to TRBD1 (5 bases). The CDR3 spans 14 residues. Trimming took off 0 bases at V and 5 bases at J, with 8 bases between the two ends. The germline V gene encodes CDR1 SGDLS and CDR2 YYNGEE. CDR3 sequence reads: CASSVGAGTGELFF. The CDR3 DNA reads TGTGCCAGCAGCGTAGGGGCAGGGACCGGGGAGCTGTTTTTT.

The chain is built from TRBV19 and TRBJ2-7; weak D call: TRBD2 (6 bases). Germline V gene data show CDR1 as LNHDA and CDR2 as SQIVND (reference sequence). The CDR3 length is 13 residues. Deletions cut 7 bases from V and 6 bases from J, with 16 bases between. The CDR3 region has the DNA TGTGCCAGTACCATGACGGAGACTAGCGAGCAGTACTTC. Translation: CASTMTETSEQYF.

The J gene is TRBJ2-5, the V gene TRBV5-4; a weak D match, TRBD2 (5 bases). Germline V gene data show CDR1 as SGHNT and CDR2 as YYREEE (reference sequence). V shed 4 bases and J shed 2 bases, with 9 bases lying between them. The CDR3 consists of 13 residues. The CDR3 nucleotides read TGTGCCAGCAGCCTAGCTTTTCAAGAGACCCAGTACTTC. Translating it yields CASSLAFQETQYF.

This chain's CDR3 is CASSFVAGFYNEQFF. The CDR3 nucleotides read TGTGCCAGCAGTTTCGTCGCAGGGTTCTACAATGAGCAGTTCTTC. This chain links TRBV28 with TRBJ2-1; D is perhaps TRBD1 (5 bases). The ends were cut back, 3 bases at V and 3 bases at J, with 12 bases in the middle. The CDR3 consists of 15 residues. Germline V gene sequence: CDR1 MDHEN, CDR2 SYDVKM. Full variable domain (outside the CDR3, taken from reference TRBV28 and TRBJ2-1): DVKVTQSSRYLVKRTGEKVFLECVQDMDHENMFWYRQDPGLGLRLIYFSYDVKMKEKGDIPEGYSVSREKKERFSLILESASTNQTSMYLCASSFVAGFYNEQFFGPGTRLTVL.

CDR3 nucleotides: TGTGCCAGCAGCTTGGGACTTCCTGAAGCTTTCTTT. Its protein is CASSLGLPEAFF. V usage is TRBV2 and J usage is TRBJ1-1; TRBD1 is a possible D gene (5 bases). V dropped 6 bases and J dropped 6 bases, with 11 bases sitting between them. Looked up from germline, CDR1 is SNHLY and CDR2 is FYNNEI. The CDR3 spans 12 residues.

J is TRBJ2-5 and V is TRBV9, with TRBD1 matching 9 bases. The V gene end was trimmed by 3 bases and the J gene end by 5 bases; junction bases not matched to a gene: 8. The length of the CDR3 is 15 residues. Germline V gives CDR1 SGDLS, CDR2 YYNGEE. The CDR3 reads CASSGRDRDWETQYF. The CDR3 DNA reads as TGTGCCAGCAGCGGGCGGGACAGGGATTGGGAGACCCAGTACTTC.

The V and J genes are TRBV28 and TRBJ2-5, with TRBD1 matching 10 bases. CDR3 length: 15 amino acids. Trimming took 7 bases from V and 0 from J; bases not matched to a gene: 5. Germline V lookup: CDR1 MDHEN, CDR2 SYDVKM. As DNA, the CDR3 is TGTGCCAGCAAACCGGGACAGGGGTACCAAGAGACCCAGTACTTC. It codes for CASKPGQGYQETQYF.

The rearrangement joins TRBV7-6 to TRBJ2-7; D not resolved. This CDR3 has 14 residues. V lost 5 bases, J lost 3 bases, and 14 bases lay in between. Germline-derived CDR1 and CDR2 are SGHVS and FNYEAQ. The CDR3 here is CASSPLSEGYEQYF. The DNA of the CDR3 is TGTGCCAGCAGCCCCCTTTCCGAAGGCTACGAGCAGTACTTC.

V is TRBV27 and J is TRBJ2-7; 10 bases align to TRBD2. Trimming removed 3 bases from V and 6 bases from J; junction bases left unmatched: 2. Germline assignment: CDR1 MNHEY and CDR2 SMNVEV (reference sequence). The CDR3 runs 13 residues. This CDR3 is CASSLASGGEQYF. In nucleotides, the CDR3 is TGTGCCAGCAGTTTGGCTAGCGGGGGCGAGCAGTACTTC.

The gene calls are TRBV6-6 and TRBJ1-1; D may be TRBD1 (6 bases). This CDR3 region has 15 residues. The germline V gene encodes CDR1 MNHNY and CDR2 SVGAGI (reference sequence). V lost 6 bases and J 7 bases, leaving 21 bases between the germline ends. The CDR3 sequence: CASSLLGHLGGEAFF. CDR3 nucleotide sequence: TGTGCCAGCAGCCTATTGGGACACCTAGGAGGTGAAGCTTTCTTT.

Here the CDR3 reads CASSQGTGDNEKLFF. In DNA form, the CDR3 reads TGTGCCAGCAGCCAAGGAACAGGGGATAATGAAAAACTGTTTTTT. V gene TRBV4-2 combines with J gene TRBJ1-4; 7 positions match TRBD1. The germline CDR1 and CDR2 sequences are LGHNA and YNFKEQ. The V gene end was trimmed by 1 base and the J gene end by 4 bases; junction bases not matched to a gene: 3. The CDR3 contains 15 residues.

The V gene is TRBV28, the J gene TRBJ1-1; D may be TRBD1 (6 bases). CDR1 is MDHEN, CDR2 SYDVKM, per germline. V lost 6 bases, J lost 3 bases, and 17 bases lay in between. The CDR3 extends over 15 amino acids. The CDR3: CASRLVGQGYTEAFF. The CDR3 region has the DNA TGTGCCAGCAGATTGGTGGGGCAGGGGTACACTGAAGCTTTCTTT.

The chain joins TRBV4-1 to TRBJ2-7; a weak D match, TRBD2 (5 bases). V was clipped by 3 bases and J by 7 bases, with 22 bases between them. This CDR3 has 16 amino acids. Germline CDR1 is MGHRA and CDR2 is YSYEKL. For the CDR3, the DNA is TGCGCCAGCAGCCAGGAGGAAGGTTGGACCCCGAGGGAGCAGTACTTC. It specifies CASSQEEGWTPREQYF.